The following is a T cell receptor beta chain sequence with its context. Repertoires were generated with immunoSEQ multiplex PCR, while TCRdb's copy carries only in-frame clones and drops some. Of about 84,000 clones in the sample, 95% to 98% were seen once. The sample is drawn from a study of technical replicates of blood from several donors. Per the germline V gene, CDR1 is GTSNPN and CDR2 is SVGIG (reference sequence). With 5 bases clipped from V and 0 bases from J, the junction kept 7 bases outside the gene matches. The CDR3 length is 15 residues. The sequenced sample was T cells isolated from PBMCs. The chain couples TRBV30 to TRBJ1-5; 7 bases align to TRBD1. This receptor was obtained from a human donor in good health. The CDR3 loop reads CAWGPGQHSNQPQHF. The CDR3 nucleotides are TGTGCCTGGGGTCCGGGACAGCATAGCAATCAGCCCCAGCATTTT. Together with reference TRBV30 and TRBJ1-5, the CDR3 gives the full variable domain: SQTIHQWPATLVQPVGSPLSLECTVEGTSNPNLYWYRQAAGRGLQLLFYSVGIGQISSEVPQNLSASRPQDRQFILSSKKLLLSDSGFYLCAWGPGQHSNQPQHFGDGTRLSIL.